The 28 T cell receptor beta chains listed next were all sequenced from one sample in a study of siplizumab effects on memory and regulatory T cells. Some clones are missing from TCRdb's copy, which holds only in-frame ones; the method was immunoSEQ multiplex PCR. The table includes about 120,000 clones, roughly 89% detected once. The sequenced sample consisted of CD4+ T cells sorted from blood. These TCRs come from a human donor in good health.

The rearrangement joins TRBV10-1 to TRBJ1-1; a possible D gene is TRBD1 (5 bases). The V gene's germline CDR1 is WNHNN and CDR2 SYGVQD (reference sequence). This CDR3 region has 11 residues. Trimming stripped 5 bases from V and 4 bases from J, with 5 bases between. CDR3 sequence (DNA): TGCGCCAGCAGTAGGGGCACTGAAGCTTTCTTT. The encoded protein is CASSRGTEAFF.

The chain combines TRBV7-3 with TRBJ2-3; tentatively, D is TRBD2 (5 bases). V gave up 1 base and J gave up 5 bases, with 16 bases separating them. CDR3 length: 16 amino acids. In germline, CDR1 is SGHTA, CDR2 FQGTGA. This CDR3 reads CASSLNPPTGVDTQYF. The CDR3 DNA reads as TGTGCCAGCAGCTTAAATCCCCCAACCGGGGTAGATACGCAGTATTTT.

This chain links TRBV11-2 with TRBJ2-5; D is possibly TRBD1 or TRBD2 (5 bases each). The length of the CDR3 is 14 residues. V lost 5 bases to trimming and J lost 3 bases, with 13 bases between them. Germline CDR1 and CDR2: SGHAT and FQNNGV. CDR3 nucleotide sequence: TGTGCCAGCAGCCCTCGGCGAGGGGAAGAGACCCAGTACTTC. Encoded protein: CASSPRRGEETQYF.

The chain combines TRBV6-5 with TRBJ2-7, with 9 bases matching TRBD1. With V trimmed by 0 bases and J by 1 base, 4 bases remained unmatched. The CDR3 covers 16 residues. Germline CDR1 reads MNHEY; CDR2 reads SVGAGI. CDR3 residues: CASSYSTGQGSYEQYF. CDR3 in DNA: TGTGCCAGCAGTTACTCGACGGGACAGGGTTCCTACGAGCAGTACTTC.

The chain links TRBV4-1 to TRBJ1-5, with D maybe TRBD1 (6 bases). Germline values: CDR1 MGHRA, CDR2 YSYEKL. The CDR3 has 15 residues. The V end lost 4 bases, the J end lost 6 bases, and 16 bases lay between the germline ends. CDR3 protein: CASSRGTPGSQPQHF. DNA of the CDR3: TGCGCCAGCAGCCGCGGGACACCCGGGTCTCAGCCCCAGCATTTT.

The rearrangement links TRBV2 to TRBJ2-7, with 9 bases fitting TRBD1. With V trimmed by 8 bases and J by 4 bases, 6 bases remained unmatched. The CDR3 runs to 13 residues. CDR1 and CDR2 from the germline V gene are SNHLY and FYNNEI. CDR3 coding DNA: TGTGCCAGCGCCGGGACAGGGATGTACGAGCAGTACTTC. This codes for CASAGTGMYEQYF.

This chain joins TRBV7-3 and TRBJ2-1; D is unclear. Looked up from germline, CDR1 is SGHTA and CDR2 is FQGTGA. Trimming stripped 5 bases from V and 8 bases from J, with 7 bases between. The CDR3 runs 11 residues. The CDR3 coding sequence is TGTGCCAGCAGCCCTGGCGATGAGCAGTTCTTC. This gives the protein CASSPGDEQFF. Full variable domain (outside the CDR3, taken from reference TRBV7-3 and TRBJ2-1): GAGVSQTPSNKVTEKGKYVELRCDPISGHTALYWYRQSLGQGPEFLIYFQGTGAADDSGLPNDRFFAVRPEGSVSTLKIQRTERGDSAVYLCASSPGDEQFFGPGTRLTVL.

This rearrangement joins TRBV15 to TRBJ2-7; D is ambiguous. The CDR3 is made up of 11 amino acids. Germline CDR1 LNHNV, CDR2 YYDKDF (reference sequence). Deletions cut 3 bases from V and 5 bases from J, with 5 bases between. CDR3 nucleotide sequence: TGTGCCACCAGCAGTAATAACGAGCAGTACTTC. Translated, it gives CATSSNNEQYF.

This clone has only one observation. V and J are TRBV7-9 and TRBJ2-5; D remains ambiguous. Germline V gene data show CDR1 as SEHNR and CDR2 as FQNEAQ (reference sequence). This CDR3 has 11 amino acids. Trimming took 5 bases from V and 5 from J, leaving 6 bases between them. The CDR3 sequence is CASSPVETQYF. CDR3 DNA sequence: TGTGCCAGCAGCCCCGTCGAGACCCAGTACTTC.

The rearrangement uses TRBV6-6 and TRBJ2-7; TRBD2 aligns across 10 bases. The germline gives CDR1 MNHNY, CDR2 SVGAGI (reference sequence). Germline trimming cut 7 bases from V and 1 base from J; bases unmatched to any gene: 7. The CDR3 extends over 15 amino acids. CDR3 residues: CASNQGLALSYEQYF. CDR3 DNA sequence: TGTGCCAGCAACCAGGGACTAGCGTTATCCTACGAGCAGTACTTC.

The rearrangement links TRBV5-4 to TRBJ2-1; D tentatively fits TRBD1 or TRBD2 (5 bases each). This CDR3 is built from 14 residues. Between the trimmed V and J ends, which lost 7 bases and 8 bases, there was a span of 19 bases. CDR1 is SGHNT, CDR2 YYREEE, per germline (reference sequence). The CDR3 DNA sequence: TGTGCCAGCGTACGGGGACCCGAGGCGGATGAGCAGTTCTTC. It is translated as CASVRGPEADEQFF.

The rearrangement uses TRBV5-1 and TRBJ1-4, with 8 nucleotides matching TRBD1. Losses at the gene ends were 0 bases for V and 7 bases for J; bases not matched to a gene: 2. Germline assignment: CDR1 SGHRS and CDR2 YFSETQ. The CDR3 length is 14 residues. The CDR3 nucleotides are TGCGCCAGCAGCTTGGGACAGGGGCCTGAAAAACTGTTTTTT. It is translated as CASSLGQGPEKLFF.

The chain combines TRBV6-1 with TRBJ1-2; D not certain. V was cut by 6 bases and J by 2 bases, with 10 bases left in between. The CDR3 totals 13 residues. From germline, CDR1 is MNHNS and CDR2 SASEGT. The CDR3 nucleotides are TGTGCCAGCAGAGGAGGGAACAACTATGGCTACACCTTC. This gives the protein CASRGGNNYGYTF.

The chain has TRBV5-1 and TRBJ1-5; 9 bases are shared with TRBD1. The length of the CDR3 is 14 residues. The ends lost 4 bases at V and 7 bases at J; junction bases unmatched: 6. Germline values: CDR1 SGHRS, CDR2 YFSETQ. CDR3 sequence reads: CASSPGTGKQPQHF. DNA of the CDR3: TGCGCCAGCAGCCCTGGGACAGGGAAGCAGCCCCAGCATTTT.

With respect to this clone: No DNA is shown, since the ends of the CDR3 on it are uncertain; the CDR3 is the one TCRdb lists. The chain carries TRBV19 and TRBJ1-1; the table's D call, TRBD1, has no DNA check behind it. Ends included, the CDR3 has 14 residues. Per germline, CDR1 LNHDA and CDR2 SQIVND (reference sequence). CDR3 in amino acids: CASTSDRDYTEAFF.

The rearrangement links TRBV29-1 to TRBJ2-7; TRBD2 aligns across 10 bases. The length of the CDR3 is 15 residues. Trimming removed 0 bases from V and 7 bases from J; junction bases left unmatched: 9. Germline lookup yields CDR1 SQVTM and CDR2 ANQGSEA. The CDR3 DNA is TGCAGCGTTGAAGAGGCTAGCGGGAGATCGGGGGAGCAGTACTTC. Protein: CSVEEASGRSGEQYF.

The chain links TRBV18 to TRBJ2-7; D might be TRBD1 or TRBD2, each matching 5 bases. The V gene lost 4 bases and the J gene lost 6 bases, with 16 bases spanning the gap. The CDR3 is 14 amino acids. Per germline, CDR1 KGHSH and CDR2 LQKENI. CDR3: CASSRSPPGSEQYF. CDR3 bases: TGTGCCAGCTCACGATCTCCTCCAGGGAGCGAGCAGTACTTC.

In DNA, the CDR3 is TGTGCCAGCAGCCGGGAGACCGGGGAGCTGTTTTTT. This gives the protein CASSRETGELFF. This chain connects TRBV2 to TRBJ2-2; a weak D match, TRBD2 (6 bases). Germline V gene data show CDR1 as SNHLY and CDR2 as FYNNEI. The CDR3 length is 12 residues. Trimming stripped 6 bases from V and 5 bases from J, with 7 bases between.

The table lists this clone with a count of one. DNA for the CDR3: TGTGCCAGCAGGGGTCGCGGCACTGAAGCTTTCTTT. Encoded protein: CASRGRGTEAFF. J is TRBJ1-1 and V is TRBV25-1; D not resolved. V lost 6 bases and J lost 4, with 9 bases in between. The CDR3 is 12 amino acids. Germline-derived CDR1 and CDR2 are MGHDK and SYGVNS.

The CDR3 DNA sequence: TGTGCCAGCAGTTACTCGATCGAGGGCTCCAACACTGAAGCTTTCTTT. Protein product: CASSYSIEGSNTEAFF. The V gene is TRBV6-5, the J gene TRBJ1-1; D ambiguous. This CDR3 has 16 amino acids. CDR1 MNHEY and CDR2 SVGAGI come from the germline V gene. V dropped 0 bases and J dropped 2 bases, with 13 bases sitting between them.

V and J are TRBV5-1 and TRBJ2-3; 7 nucleotides agree with TRBD1. V lost 1 base and J lost 0; bases outside the gene matches: 8. Germline V gene data show CDR1 as SGHRS and CDR2 as YFSETQ. The CDR3 is 17 amino acids. The CDR3 reads CASSLRYTGASTDTQYF. The CDR3 DNA is TGCGCCAGCAGCTTGAGGTACACAGGGGCCAGCACAGATACGCAGTATTTT.

This clone was observed once. The gene calls are TRBV2 and TRBJ2-7; D perhaps matches TRBD1 (6 bases). Between the trimmed V and J ends, which lost 6 bases and 7 bases, there was a span of 16 bases. Germline V CDR1 and CDR2: SNHLY, FYNNEI. This CDR3 has 13 residues. The DNA of the CDR3 is TGTGCCAGCAGCAGGGGCTTCCTGGGGGAGCAGTACTTC. Encoded protein: CASSRGFLGEQYF.

This chain connects TRBV10-3 to TRBJ1-3, with unresolved D. The CDR3 length is 14 residues. The V end was cut by 10 bases, the J end by 0 bases, with 13 bases between. Germline lookup yields CDR1 ENHRY and CDR2 SYGVKD. This CDR3 is CATKEQDSGNTIYF. Written as DNA, the CDR3 is TGTGCCACTAAAGAGCAGGACTCTGGAAACACCATATATTTT.

CDR3 amino acids: CASSPGTNPYEQYF. As DNA, the CDR3 is TGTGCCAGCTCACCAGGGACCAACCCTTACGAGCAGTACTTC. J is TRBJ2-7 and V is TRBV18; D tentatively fits TRBD1 or TRBD2 (5 bases each). This CDR3 has 14 residues. Germline CDR1 and CDR2: KGHSH and LQKENI. The V and J ends lost 2 bases and 4 bases respectively, with 12 bases between them.

The genes are TRBV11-2 and TRBJ2-7; D call uncertain. Trimming took 4 bases from V and 6 from J, leaving 13 bases between them. The germline gives CDR1 SGHAT, CDR2 FQNNGV. CDR3 length: 13 amino acids. CDR3 sequence (DNA): TGTGCCAGCAGCTCCTACAGAACGCTCGAGCAGTACTTC. Translation gives CASSSYRTLEQYF.

The chain couples TRBV11-1 to TRBJ2-7; D gene unclear. Germline assignment: CDR1 SGHAT and CDR2 FQDESV (reference sequence). Trimming removed 5 bases from V and 1 base from J, with 18 bases in between. The CDR3 sequence is 16 residues long. The CDR3 DNA follows: TGTGCCAGCAGCCTCATCTCGTCACACCTATCCTACGAGCAGTACTTC. It translates to CASSLISSHLSYEQYF.

This clone was recorded only once. The chain joins TRBV12-5 to TRBJ2-7; 8 nucleotides match TRBD1. Per the germline V gene, CDR1 is LGHNT and CDR2 is FRNRAP. This CDR3 is built from 14 residues. The V gene end was trimmed by 8 bases and the J gene end by 6 bases; junction bases not matched to a gene: 12. Here the CDR3 reads CASSQGARLLEQYF. The CDR3 bases are TGTGCTAGTTCCCAGGGGGCTCGGCTTCTCGAGCAGTACTTC.

The rearrangement links TRBV15 to TRBJ1-1; D is undetermined. V was cut by 0 bases and J by 1 base, with 6 bases left in between. Germline lookup yields CDR1 LNHNV and CDR2 YYDKDF (reference sequence). The CDR3 runs 14 residues. As DNA, the CDR3 is TGTGCCACCAGCAGAGATGCAGGGAACACTGAAGCTTTCTTT. Translated: CATSRDAGNTEAFF.